The TCR beta chain described here comes from a study of response to subunit inactivated influenza vaccine. General observations from the study: Authors proposed each seasonal influenza vaccination draws in few new T cells.

Germline CDR1 and CDR2: LGHNA and YSLEER. The trim removed 0 bases at V and 3 bases at J, leaving 6 bases unmatched. CDR3 size: 17 residues. Of note for this clonotype: Antigen specificity is unknown.

From the RT-PCR reads, TCRdb called clonotypes with MiXCR, one entry per CDR3 protein. Among about 170,000 distinct CDR3 sequences listed, around 10% were seen once. The chain couples TRBV4-3 to TRBJ2-1, with TRBD2 matching 9 bases. The source is a man between 50 and 70 years old who received an inactivated influenza vaccine. Sequenced here: CD8+ T cells sorted from PBMCs, sampled 23 months after vaccination. The CDR3 sequence: CASSQDPSGANYNEQFF. The CDR3 coding sequence is TGCGCCAGCAGCCAAGACCCTAGCGGGGCGAACTACAATGAGCAGTTCTTC.